The 6 T cell receptor beta chains in this list originate from one sample, sequenced in a study of technical replicates of blood from several donors. Here immunoSEQ multiplex PCR was the method, and the copy in TCRdb shows in-frame clones only, minus some. Here the sample spans 75,000 to 90,000 clones, around 90% being singletons. Material: T cells isolated from PBMCs. The receptor source for this set is a human donor in good health.

In nucleotides, the CDR3 is TGTGCCAGCAGCTTAGGAGCGGGAGGGTCCTCCTACAATGAGCAGTTCTTC. This gives the protein CASSLGAGGSSYNEQFF. The J gene is TRBJ2-1, the V gene TRBV7-2, with TRBD2 matching 10 bases. The CDR3 is 17 residues long. Germline V gives CDR1 SGHTA, CDR2 FQGNSA. V was pared by 1 base and J by 0 bases, with 3 bases of the junction left unmatched.

The rearrangement uses TRBV5-1 and TRBJ2-1, with a weak D call TRBD1 (6 bases). The V and J ends lost 1 base and 9 bases respectively, with 8 bases between them. The CDR3 spans 12 residues. CDR1 is SGHRS, CDR2 YFSETQ, per germline. The DNA for the CDR3 is TGCGCCAGCAGCTTGCAAGGGGGTGAGCAGTTCTTC. Its protein is CASSLQGGEQFF. Filled out from reference TRBV5-1 and TRBJ2-1, the complete variable domain reads KAGVTQTPRYLIKTRGQQVTLSCSPISGHRSVSWYQQTPGQGLQFLFEYFSETQRNKGNFPGRFSGRQFSNSRSEMNVSTLELGDSALYLCASSLQGGEQFFGPGTRLTVL.

This chain uses TRBV28 with TRBJ2-7; tentatively, D is TRBD1 (5 bases). Trimming pared 6 bases from V and 4 bases from J, leaving 13 bases between. Germline CDR1 and CDR2: MDHEN and SYDVKM. This CDR3 comprises 13 residues. CDR3 amino acids: CASRHGHLYEQYF. CDR3 in DNA: TGTGCCAGCAGGCACGGACATTTGTACGAGCAGTACTTC.

The rearrangement joins TRBV28 to TRBJ1-2; D may be TRBD1 (6 bases). Trimming took off 6 bases at V and 4 bases at J, with 15 bases between the two ends. The CDR3 length is 14 residues. Germline-derived CDR1 and CDR2 are MDHEN and SYDVKM. CDR3 region: CASRQGQTFYGYTF. The CDR3 DNA follows: TGTGCCAGCAGACAAGGACAGACCTTCTATGGCTACACCTTC.

The chain links TRBV2 to TRBJ2-2; a weak D match, TRBD1 (6 bases). The length of the CDR3 is 21 residues. CDR1 SNHLY and CDR2 FYNNEI come from the germline V gene. V shed 4 bases and J shed 0 bases, with 27 bases lying between them. Here the CDR3 DNA reads TGTGCCAGCAGTGCAAGCAGGACTTCAAGACCGGGACAAGCGAACACCGGGGAGCTGTTTTTT. This gives the protein CASSASRTSRPGQANTGELFF.

The chain has TRBV19 and TRBJ1-5; 8 nucleotides agree with TRBD1. The germline gives CDR1 LNHDA, CDR2 SQIVND (reference sequence). The CDR3 extends over 13 amino acids. Losses at the gene ends were 6 bases for V and 4 bases for J; bases not matched to a gene: 2. CDR3 region: CASSWTGNQPQHF. In nucleotides, the CDR3 is TGTGCCAGTAGCTGGACAGGGAATCAGCCCCAGCATTTT. Filled out from reference TRBV19 and TRBJ1-5, the complete variable domain reads DGGITQSPKYLFRKEGQNVTLSCEQNLNHDAMYWYRQDPGQGLRLIYYSQIVNDFQKGDIAEGYSVSREKKESFPLTVTSAQKNPTAFYLCASSWTGNQPQHFGDGTRLSIL.